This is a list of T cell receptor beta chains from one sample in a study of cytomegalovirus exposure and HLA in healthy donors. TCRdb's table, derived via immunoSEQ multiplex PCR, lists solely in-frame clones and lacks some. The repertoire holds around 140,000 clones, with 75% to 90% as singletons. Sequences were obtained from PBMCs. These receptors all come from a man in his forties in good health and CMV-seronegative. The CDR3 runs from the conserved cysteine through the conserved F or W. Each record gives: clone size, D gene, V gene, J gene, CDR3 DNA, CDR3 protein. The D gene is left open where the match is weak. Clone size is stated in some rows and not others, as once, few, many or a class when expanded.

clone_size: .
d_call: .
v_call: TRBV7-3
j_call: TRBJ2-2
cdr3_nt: TGTGCCAGCTCCTTAGGGGGGGGCCCCACCGGGGAGCTGTTTTTT
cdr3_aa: CASSLGGGPTGELFF

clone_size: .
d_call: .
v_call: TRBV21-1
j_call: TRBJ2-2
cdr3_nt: TGTGCCAGCAGTAAGGGGGACCTGATGGGAGGGGAGCTGTTTTTT
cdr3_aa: CASSKGDLMGGELFF

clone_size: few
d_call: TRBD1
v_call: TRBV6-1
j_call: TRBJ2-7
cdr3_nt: TGTGCCAGCATCGGACAGGGAGGACCCTACGAGCAGTACTTC
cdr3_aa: CASIGQGGPYEQYF

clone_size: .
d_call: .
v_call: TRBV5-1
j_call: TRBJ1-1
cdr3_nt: TGCGCCAGCAGCTTGGACAGCCAGAACACTGAAGCTTTCTTT
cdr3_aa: CASSLDSQNTEAFF

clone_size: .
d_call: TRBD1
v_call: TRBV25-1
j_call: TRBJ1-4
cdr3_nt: TGTGCCAGCAGTGATACAGGGGGCATTAATGAAAAACTGTTTTTT
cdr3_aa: CASSDTGGINEKLFF

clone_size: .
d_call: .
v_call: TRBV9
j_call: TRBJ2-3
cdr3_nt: TGTGCCAGCAGCCCGGGATCCCACACAGATACGCAGTATTTT
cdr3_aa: CASSPGSHTDTQYF

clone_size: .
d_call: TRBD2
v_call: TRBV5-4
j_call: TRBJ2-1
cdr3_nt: TGTGCCAGCAGCTTGTCTGTGACTAGCGGGATGAGAGAGCAGTTCTTC
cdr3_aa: CASSLSVTSGMREQFF

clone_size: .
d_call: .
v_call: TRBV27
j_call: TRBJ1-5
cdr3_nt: TGTGCCAGCAGTTTATACAGGTATAGCAATCAGCCCCAGCATTTT
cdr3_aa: CASSLYRYSNQPQHF

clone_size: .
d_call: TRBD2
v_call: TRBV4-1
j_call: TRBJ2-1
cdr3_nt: TGCGCCAGCAGCCGCAGCGGGGGGCCCCAGGGCGAGCAGTTCTTC
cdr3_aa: CASSRSGGPQGEQFF

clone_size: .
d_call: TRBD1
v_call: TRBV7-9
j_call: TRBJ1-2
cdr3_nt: TGTGCCAGCAGCTCACTCCGGGACAGGGGATACTATGGCTACACCTTC
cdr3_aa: CASSSLRDRGYYGYTF

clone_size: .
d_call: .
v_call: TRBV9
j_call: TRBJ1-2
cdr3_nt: TGTGCCAGTCGGGACACAGCTAACTATGGCTACACCTTC
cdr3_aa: CASRDTANYGYTF

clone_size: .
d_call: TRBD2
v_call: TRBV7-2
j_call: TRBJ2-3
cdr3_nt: TGTGCCAGCAGCTTAGCGGGAGCGGGGTTCACAGATACGCAGTATTTT
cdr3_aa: CASSLAGAGFTDTQYF

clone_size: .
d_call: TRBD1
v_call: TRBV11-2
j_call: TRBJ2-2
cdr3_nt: TGTGCCAGCAGTTTTCCTGTAAGACAGGGTGACTCCGGGGAGCTGTTTTTT
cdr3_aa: CASSFPVRQGDSGELFF

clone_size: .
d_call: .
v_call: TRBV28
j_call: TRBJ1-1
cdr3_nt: TGTGCCAGCAGTTTTCGGGTGGGCACTGAAGCTTTCTTT
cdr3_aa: CASSFRVGTEAFF

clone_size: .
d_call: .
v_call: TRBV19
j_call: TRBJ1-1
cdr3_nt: TGTGCCAGTAGTACTACCGGGACTCAGAACACTGAAGCTTTCTTT
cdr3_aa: CASSTTGTQNTEAFF

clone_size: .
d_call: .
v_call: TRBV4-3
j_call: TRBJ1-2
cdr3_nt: TGCGCCAGCAGCCAAGAGACTCGGGATGGCTACACCTTC
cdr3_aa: CASSQETRDGYTF

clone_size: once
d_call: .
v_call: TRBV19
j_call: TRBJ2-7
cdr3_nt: TGTGCCAGTAGTATAGGCGGGACTTCCTACGAGCAGTACTTC
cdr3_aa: CASSIGGTSYEQYF

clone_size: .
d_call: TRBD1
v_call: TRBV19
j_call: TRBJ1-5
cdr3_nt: TGTGCCAGTAGGGGGACAGGGGCAAATCAGCCCCAGCATTTT
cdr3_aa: CASRGTGANQPQHF

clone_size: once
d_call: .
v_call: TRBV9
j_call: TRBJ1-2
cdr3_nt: TGTGCCAGCAGCGTAGGAACCGGGTTGGGTGGCTACACCTTC
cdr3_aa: CASSVGTGLGGYTF

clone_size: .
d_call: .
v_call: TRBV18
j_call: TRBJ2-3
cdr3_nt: TGTGCCAGCTCACCATCGGTGCGGGTTAGCACAGATACGCAGTATTTT
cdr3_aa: CASSPSVRVSTDTQYF

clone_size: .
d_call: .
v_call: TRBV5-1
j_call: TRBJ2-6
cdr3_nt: TGCGCCAGCAGCTTCCCTCTTGAACAGACCTCTGGGGCCAACGTCCTGACTTTC
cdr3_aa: CASSFPLEQTSGANVLTF

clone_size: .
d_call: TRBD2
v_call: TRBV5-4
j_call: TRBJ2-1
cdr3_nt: TGTGCCAGCAGCTCGGGACTAACCTCCTACAATGAGCAGTTCTTC
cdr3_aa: CASSSGLTSYNEQFF

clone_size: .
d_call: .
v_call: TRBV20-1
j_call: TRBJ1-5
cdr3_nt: TGCAGTGCCCCATCCCAGTTTTCCCAGCATTTT
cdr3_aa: CSAPSQFSQHF

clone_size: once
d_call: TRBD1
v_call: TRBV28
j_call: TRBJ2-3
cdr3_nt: TGTGCCAGCAGCCGCGACAGGGTCACAGATACGCAGTATTTT
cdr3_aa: CASSRDRVTDTQYF

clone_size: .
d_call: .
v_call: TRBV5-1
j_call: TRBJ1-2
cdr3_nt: TGCGCCAGCAGTGACAGAGTCTCAGGTGGCTACACCTTC
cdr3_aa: CASSDRVSGGYTF

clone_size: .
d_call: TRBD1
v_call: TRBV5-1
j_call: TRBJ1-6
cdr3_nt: TGCGCCAGCACTTTGGACCGGAACAGGGGGAATTCACCCCTCCACTTT
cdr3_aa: CASTLDRNRGNSPLHF

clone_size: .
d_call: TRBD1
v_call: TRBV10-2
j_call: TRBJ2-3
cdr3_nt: TGCGCCAGCAGTTACGGGACAGGTGGCACAGATACGCAGTATTTT
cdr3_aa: CASSYGTGGTDTQYF

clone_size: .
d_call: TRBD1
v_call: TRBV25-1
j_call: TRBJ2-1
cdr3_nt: TGTGCCAGCAGTGAGACCGGGACAGGGGTTTACAATGAGCAGTTCTTC
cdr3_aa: CASSETGTGVYNEQFF

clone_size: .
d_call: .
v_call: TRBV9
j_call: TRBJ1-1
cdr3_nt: TGTGCCAGCAGCGGGGACTACACTGAAGCTTTCTTT
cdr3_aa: CASSGDYTEAFF

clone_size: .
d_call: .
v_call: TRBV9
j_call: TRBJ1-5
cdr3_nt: TGTGCCAGCAGCGCGTTGGGGGGAAGACAGCCCCAGCATTTT
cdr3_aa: CASSALGGRQPQHF

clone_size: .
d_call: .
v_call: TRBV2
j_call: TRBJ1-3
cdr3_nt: TGTGCCAGCAGCCAGTCGGGACTTCCTGGAAACACCATATATTTT
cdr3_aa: CASSQSGLPGNTIYF

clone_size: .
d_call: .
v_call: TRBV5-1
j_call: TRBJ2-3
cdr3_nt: TGCGCCAGCAGCTTGGCCGTAGGACACACAGATACGCAGTATTTT
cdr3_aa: CASSLAVGHTDTQYF

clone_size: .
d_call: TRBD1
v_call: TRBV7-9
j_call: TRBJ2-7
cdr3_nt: TGTGCCAGCAGCCCTTCTCGGGCACAGGGGTACGACGAGCAGTACTTC
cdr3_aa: CASSPSRAQGYDEQYF

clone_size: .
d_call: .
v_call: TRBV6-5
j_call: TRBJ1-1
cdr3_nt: TGTGCCAGCAGTTATAGAGATAACACTGAAGCTTTCTTT
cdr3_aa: CASSYRDNTEAFF

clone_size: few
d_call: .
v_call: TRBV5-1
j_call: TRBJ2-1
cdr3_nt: TGCGCCAGCAGCTTGGACACCTACAATGAGCAGTTCTTC
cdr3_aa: CASSLDTYNEQFF

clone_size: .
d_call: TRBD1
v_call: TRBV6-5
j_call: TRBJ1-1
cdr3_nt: TGTGCCAGCAGTCAGGACAGGGTCACTGAAGCTTTCTTT
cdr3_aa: CASSQDRVTEAFF

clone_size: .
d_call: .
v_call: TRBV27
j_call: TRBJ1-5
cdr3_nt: TGTGCCAGCAGTTTATCGTTAAGCAATCAGCCCCAGCATTTT
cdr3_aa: CASSLSLSNQPQHF